This entry describes one T cell receptor (beta chain). The CDR3 spans 16 residues. The germline V gene has CDR1 LGHDT and CDR2 YNNKEL (reference sequence). The junction had 5 bases not matched to a gene; V was cut back by 1 base and J by 3 bases. TCRdb keeps only in-frame clones here, not all; method: immunoSEQ multiplex PCR. Here the sample spans roughly 190,000 clones, around 84% being singletons. Allocation to cohorts depended on clinical history reported by the participants. This sample is part of a study of blood T cell repertoires in COVID-19. Sequenced sample: PBMCs or T cells enriched from blood (not recorded which). This chain joins TRBV3-1 (or the pseudogene TRBV3-2) and TRBJ2-1, with 8 bases fitting TRBD1. The sequence derives from a woman aged 25 to 39 who had recovered from COVID-19. CDR3 DNA sequence: TGTGCCAGCAGCCAAGGGACGGGACAGGTCTACAATGAGCAGTTCTTC. Protein sequence: CASSQGTGQVYNEQFF.